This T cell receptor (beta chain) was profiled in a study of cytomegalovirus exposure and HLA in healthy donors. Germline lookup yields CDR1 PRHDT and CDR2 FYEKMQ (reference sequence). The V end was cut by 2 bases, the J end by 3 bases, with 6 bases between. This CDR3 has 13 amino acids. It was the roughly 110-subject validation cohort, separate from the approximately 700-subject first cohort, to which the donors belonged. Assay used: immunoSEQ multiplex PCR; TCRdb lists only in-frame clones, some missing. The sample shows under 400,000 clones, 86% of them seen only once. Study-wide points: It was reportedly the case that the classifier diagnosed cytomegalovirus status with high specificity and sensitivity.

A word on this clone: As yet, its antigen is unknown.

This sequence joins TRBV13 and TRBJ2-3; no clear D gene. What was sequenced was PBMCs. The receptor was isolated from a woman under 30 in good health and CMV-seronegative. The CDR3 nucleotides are TGTGCCAGCAGCTTATTTTCTACAGATACGCAGTATTTT. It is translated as CASSLFSTDTQYF.